The clone carrying this T cell receptor (beta chain) has a single count. This sample is part of a study of blood T cell repertoires in COVID-19. Background on the study: The cDNA or gDNA used as material had been derived from T cells, B-cell-depleted T cells, or PBMCs.

Recruited during active infection, patients (from Seattle) were subsequently followed longitudinally. Sequenced by immunoSEQ multiplex PCR; TCRdb stores in-frame clones only, minus some. The sample carries 200,000 or so clones, around 89% recorded once. This CDR3 is built from 14 residues. Unmatched junction bases numbered 7, after V lost 4 bases and J lost 9 bases. CDR1 is SGHKS, CDR2 YYEKEE, per germline (reference sequence). Sequenced sample: peripheral blood. V and J are TRBV5-5 and TRBJ2-1, with 10 positions matching TRBD2. The clonotype originates from a man younger than 40 with COVID-19, enrolled during active disease. The CDR3 DNA is TGTGCCAGCAGCATCCCGGGACTAGCGACTGAGCAGTTCTTC. This gives the protein CASSIPGLATEQFF.